A selection of T cell receptor beta chains follows, all from one sample in a study of human T cells and chemical hapten exposure. TCRdb analysed the RACE reads with MiXCR anew, one entry per CDR3 protein. The sample consists of about 77,000 distinct CDR3 sequences, about 9.2% of them appearing once. The sequencing input was whole blood. The receptor source for this set is a female donor in good health. Some clones in this sample may be carry-over from other donors' samples. CDR3s include the opening cysteine and the closing phenylalanine or tryptophan. A D gene is named only where the DNA matches it firmly. Only part of the rows carry a size: once, few, many, or a class if the clone is expanded.

J,D,size,V,CDR3,DNA
TRBJ2-3,-,-,TRBV7-2,CASSLAAQDTQYF,TGTGCCAGCAGCTTAGCCGCCCAAGATACGCAGTATTTT
TRBJ2-7,TRBD2,-,TRBV7-2,CASSVDGLVSYEQYF,TGTGCCAGCAGCGTAGACGGACTAGTTAGCTACGAGCAGTACTTC
TRBJ2-3,-,-,TRBV11-2,CASSLDRVTDTQYF,TGTGCCAGCAGCTTAGATCGGGTCACAGATACGCAGTATTTT
TRBJ2-3,-,-,TRBV28,CASSVIWGRSNTQYF,TGTGCCAGCAGTGTAATTTGGGGCAGGTCAAATACGCAGTATTTT
TRBJ1-1,-,-,TRBV14,CASSQEAQGRNTEAFF,TGTGCCAGCAGCCAAGAGGCGCAGGGGAGGAACACTGAAGCTTTCTTT
TRBJ1-6,TRBD1,-,TRBV7-8,CASSLVRQGANSPLHF,TGTGCCAGCAGCTTAGTGCGACAGGGGGCGAATTCACCCCTCCACTTT
TRBJ1-6,-,-,TRBV20-1,CSARTSSSYNSPLHF,TGCAGTGCTAGAACTTCGAGCTCCTATAATTCACCCCTCCACTTT
TRBJ1-5,-,once,TRBV18,CASSPRTDFPQHF,TGTGCCAGCTCACCCCGGACAGATTTTCCCCAGCATTTT
TRBJ2-3,-,many,TRBV20-1,CSATTGTLISTDTQYF,TGCAGTGCTACCACCGGGACACTAATTAGTACAGATACGCAGTATTTT
TRBJ1-2,-,-,TRBV6-2/TRBV6-3,CASSYDGQSNYGYTF,TGTGCCAGCAGTTACGATGGACAGAGTAACTATGGCTACACCTTC
TRBJ1-5,-,-,TRBV19,CASSPGPPYNQPQHF,TGTGCCAGTAGTCCCGGCCCCCCGTACAATCAGCCCCAGCATTTT
TRBJ2-5,-,many,TRBV29-1,CSGGLTPGETQYF,TGCAGCGGGGGACTCACGCCTGGAGAGACCCAGTACTTC
TRBJ1-2,-,many,TRBV20-1,CSARDARTRNYGYTF,TGCAGTGCTAGAGACGCCAGGACACGTAACTATGGCTACACCTTC
TRBJ2-7,-,-,TRBV25-1,CASSGRYEQYF,TGTGCCAGCAGTGGTCGGTACGAGCAGTACTTC
TRBJ1-5,TRBD1,-,TRBV12-3/TRBV12-4,CASRRTGSEQPQHF,TGTGCCAGCAGGCGGACAGGGTCTGAGCAGCCCCAGCATTTT
TRBJ2-3,TRBD1,many,TRBV20-1,CSATLLAGQGDRTDTQYF,TGCAGTGCTACCCTCTTGGCTGGACAGGGGGATCGGACAGATACGCAGTATTTT
TRBJ2-2,-,many,TRBV14,CASSEQVPLLTGELFF,TGTGCCAGCAGCGAACAGGTCCCTCTACTCACCGGGGAGCTGTTTTTT
TRBJ2-3,-,few,TRBV6-5,CASNVIAASTDTQYF,TGTGCCAGCAACGTAATAGCGGCTAGCACAGATACGCAGTATTTT
TRBJ2-7,TRBD1,many,TRBV7-9,CASSLIFRDRGVDYEQYF,TGTGCCAGCAGCTTAATTTTCCGGGACAGGGGAGTTGATTACGAGCAGTACTTC
TRBJ2-3,TRBD2,few,TRBV9,CASSALMNSGGTDTQYF,TGTGCCAGCAGCGCCCTGATGAATAGCGGGGGAACGGATACGCAGTATTTT
TRBJ2-3,-,many,TRBV5-6,CASSLRPSGTDTQYF,TGTGCCAGCAGCTTGAGGCCTAGCGGCACAGATACGCAGTATTTT
TRBJ2-3,-,many,TRBV12-3/TRBV12-4,CASSLEDRRLSGGITDTQYF,TGTGCCAGCAGTTTAGAGGACAGGAGATTGAGCGGGGGCATAACAGATACGCAGTATTTT
TRBJ2-2,-,few,TRBV3-1,CASSQVFRGGAGTGELFF,TGTGCCAGCAGCCAAGTTTTTCGTGGGGGGGCTGGAACCGGGGAGCTGTTTTTT
TRBJ2-7,-,few,TRBV4-3,CASSQEGLWFYEQYF,TGCGCCAGCAGCCAAGAGGGTCTATGGTTCTACGAGCAGTACTTC